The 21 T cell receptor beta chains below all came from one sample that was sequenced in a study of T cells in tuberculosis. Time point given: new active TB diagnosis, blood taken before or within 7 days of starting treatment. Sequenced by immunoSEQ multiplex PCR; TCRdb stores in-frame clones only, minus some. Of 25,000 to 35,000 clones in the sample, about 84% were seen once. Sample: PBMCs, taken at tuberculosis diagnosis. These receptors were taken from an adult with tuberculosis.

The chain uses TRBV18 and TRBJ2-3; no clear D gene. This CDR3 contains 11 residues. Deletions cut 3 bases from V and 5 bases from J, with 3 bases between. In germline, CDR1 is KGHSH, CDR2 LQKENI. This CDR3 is CASSPQDTQYF. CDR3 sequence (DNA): TGTGCCAGCTCACCTCAAGATACGCAGTATTTT.

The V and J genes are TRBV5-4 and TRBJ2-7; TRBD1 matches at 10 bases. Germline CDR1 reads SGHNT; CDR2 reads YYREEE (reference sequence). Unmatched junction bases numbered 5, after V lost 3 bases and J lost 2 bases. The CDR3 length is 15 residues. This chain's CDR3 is CASSYGTGAPYEQYF. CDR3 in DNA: TGTGCCAGCAGCTACGGGACAGGGGCCCCCTACGAGCAGTACTTC.

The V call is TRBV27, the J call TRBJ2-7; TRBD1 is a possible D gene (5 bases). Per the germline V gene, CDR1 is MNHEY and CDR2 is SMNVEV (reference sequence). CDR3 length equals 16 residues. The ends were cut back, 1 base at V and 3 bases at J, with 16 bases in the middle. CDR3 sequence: CASSLYRQNFHYEQYF. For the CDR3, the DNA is TGTGCCAGCAGTTTATACCGACAGAATTTCCACTACGAGCAGTACTTC.

The chain's CDR3 is CARDRGFYEQYF. In nucleotides, the CDR3 is TGTGCCAGGGACAGGGGGTTCTACGAGCAGTACTTC. The rearrangement joins TRBV21-1 to TRBJ2-7; the table's D call TRBD1 went unverified against the DNA. TRBV21-1 corresponds to a pseudogene. The CDR3 is made up of 12 amino acids.

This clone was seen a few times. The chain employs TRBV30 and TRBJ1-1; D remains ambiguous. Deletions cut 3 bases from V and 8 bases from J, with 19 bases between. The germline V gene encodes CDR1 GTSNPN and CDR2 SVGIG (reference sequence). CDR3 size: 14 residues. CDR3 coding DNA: TGTGCCTGGAGCCTGAGGAGAGTTGGCCCCGAAGCTTTCTTT. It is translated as CAWSLRRVGPEAFF.

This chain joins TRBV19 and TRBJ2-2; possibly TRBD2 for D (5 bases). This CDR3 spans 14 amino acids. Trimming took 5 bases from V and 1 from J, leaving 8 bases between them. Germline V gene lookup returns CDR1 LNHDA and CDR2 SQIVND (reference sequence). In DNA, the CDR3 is TGTGCCAGTAGTTCCGGGGTGAACACCGGGGAGCTGTTTTTT. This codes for CASSSGVNTGELFF.

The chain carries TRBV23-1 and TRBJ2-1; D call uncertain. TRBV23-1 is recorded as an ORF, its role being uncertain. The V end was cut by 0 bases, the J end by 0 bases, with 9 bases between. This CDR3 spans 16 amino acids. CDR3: CASSQSCQSSYNEQFF. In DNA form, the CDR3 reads TGCGCCAGCAGTCAATCTTGTCAGTCCTCCTACAATGAGCAGTTCTTC.

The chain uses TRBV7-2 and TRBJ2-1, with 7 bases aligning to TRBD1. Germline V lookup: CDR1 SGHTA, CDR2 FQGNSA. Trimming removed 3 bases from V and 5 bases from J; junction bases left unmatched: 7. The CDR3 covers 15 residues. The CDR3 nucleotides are TGTGCCAGCAGCTTTCAGACAGGGAACAACAATGAGCAGTTCTTC. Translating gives CASSFQTGNNNEQFF.

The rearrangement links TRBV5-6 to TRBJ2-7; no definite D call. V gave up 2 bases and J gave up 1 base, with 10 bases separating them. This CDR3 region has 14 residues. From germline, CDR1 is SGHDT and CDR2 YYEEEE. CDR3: CASSFSLPSYEQYF. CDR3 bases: TGTGCCAGCAGCTTTTCACTGCCTTCCTACGAGCAGTACTTC.

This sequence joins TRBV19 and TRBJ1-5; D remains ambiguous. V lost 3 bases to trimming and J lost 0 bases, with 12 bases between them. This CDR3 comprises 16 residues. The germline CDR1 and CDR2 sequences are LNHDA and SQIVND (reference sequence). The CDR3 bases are TGTGCCAGTAGTATTAGGAGCGGGAATAGCAATCAGCCCCAGCATTTT. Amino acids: CASSIRSGNSNQPQHF.

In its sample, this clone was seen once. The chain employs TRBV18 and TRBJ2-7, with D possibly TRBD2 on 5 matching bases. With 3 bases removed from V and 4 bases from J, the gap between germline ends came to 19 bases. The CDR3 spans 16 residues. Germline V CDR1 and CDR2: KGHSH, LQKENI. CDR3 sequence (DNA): TGTGCCAGCTCACCCGCGGGTAGGGTAAAAAGTTACGAGCAGTACTTC. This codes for CASSPAGRVKSYEQYF.

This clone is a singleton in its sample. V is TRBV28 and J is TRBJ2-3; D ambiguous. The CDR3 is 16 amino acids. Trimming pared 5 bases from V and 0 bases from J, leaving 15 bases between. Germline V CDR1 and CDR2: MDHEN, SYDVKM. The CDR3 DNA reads TGTGCCAGCAGTCCGCCAGACTCAACTAGCACAGATACGCAGTATTTT. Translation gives CASSPPDSTSTDTQYF.

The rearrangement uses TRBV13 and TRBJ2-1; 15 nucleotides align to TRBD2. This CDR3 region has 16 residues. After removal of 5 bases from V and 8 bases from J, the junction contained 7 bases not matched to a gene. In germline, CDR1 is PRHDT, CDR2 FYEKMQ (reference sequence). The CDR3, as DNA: TGTGCCAGCAGCCTCGGACTAGCGGGGGGGCCTGATGAGCAGTTCTTC. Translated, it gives CASSLGLAGGPDEQFF.

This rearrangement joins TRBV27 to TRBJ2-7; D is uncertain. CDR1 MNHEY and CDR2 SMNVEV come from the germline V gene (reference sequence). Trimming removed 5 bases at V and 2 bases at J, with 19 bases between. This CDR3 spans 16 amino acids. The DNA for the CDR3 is TGTGCCAGCAGTAGGTTTCTTCGAGGCGGCACCTACGAGCAGTACTTC. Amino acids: CASSRFLRGGTYEQYF.

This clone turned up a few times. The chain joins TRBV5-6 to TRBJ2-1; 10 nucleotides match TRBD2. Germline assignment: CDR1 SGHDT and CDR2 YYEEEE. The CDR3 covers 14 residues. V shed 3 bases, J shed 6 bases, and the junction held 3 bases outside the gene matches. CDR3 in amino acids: CASSWTSGGNEQFF. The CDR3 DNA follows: TGTGCCAGCAGCTGGACTAGCGGAGGCAATGAGCAGTTCTTC. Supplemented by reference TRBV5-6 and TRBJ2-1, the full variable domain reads DAGVTQSPTHLIKTRGQQVTLRCSPKSGHDTVSWYQQALGQGPQFIFQYYEEEERQRGNFPDRFSGHQFPNYSSELNVNALLLGDSALYLCASSWTSGGNEQFFGPGTRLTVL.

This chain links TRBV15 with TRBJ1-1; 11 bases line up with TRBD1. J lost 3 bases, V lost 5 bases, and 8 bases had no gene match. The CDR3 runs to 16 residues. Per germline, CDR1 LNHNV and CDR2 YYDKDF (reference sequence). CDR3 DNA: TGTGCCACCAGCTCTGGACAGGGGGCGTCGTACACTGAAGCTTTCTTT. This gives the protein CATSSGQGASYTEAFF.

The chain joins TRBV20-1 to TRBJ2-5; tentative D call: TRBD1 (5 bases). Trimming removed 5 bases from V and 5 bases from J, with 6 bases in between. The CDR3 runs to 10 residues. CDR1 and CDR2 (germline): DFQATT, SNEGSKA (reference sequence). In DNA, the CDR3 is TGCAGTGCTCCAGGGGAGACCCAGTACTTC. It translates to CSAPGETQYF.

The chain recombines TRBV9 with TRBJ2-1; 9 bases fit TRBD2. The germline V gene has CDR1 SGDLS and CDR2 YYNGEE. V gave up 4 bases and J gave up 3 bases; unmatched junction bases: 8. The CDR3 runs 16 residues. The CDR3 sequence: CASSPRERGVYNEQFF. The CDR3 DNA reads TGTGCCAGCAGCCCGAGGGAGCGGGGGGTCTACAATGAGCAGTTCTTC.

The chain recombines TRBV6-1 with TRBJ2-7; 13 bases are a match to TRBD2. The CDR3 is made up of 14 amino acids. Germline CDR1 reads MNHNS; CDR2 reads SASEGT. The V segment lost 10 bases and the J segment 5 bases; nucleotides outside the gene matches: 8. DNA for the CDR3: TGTGCCACAACCGGACTAGCGGGAGCGCACGAGCAGTACTTC. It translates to CATTGLAGAHEQYF.

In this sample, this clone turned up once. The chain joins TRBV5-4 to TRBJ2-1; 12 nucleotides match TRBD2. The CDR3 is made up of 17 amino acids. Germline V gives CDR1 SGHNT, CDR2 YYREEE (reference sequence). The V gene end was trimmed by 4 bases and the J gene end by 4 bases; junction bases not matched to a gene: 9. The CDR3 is CASSLGLAGPGYNEQFF. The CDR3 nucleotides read TGTGCCAGCAGCCTAGGACTAGCGGGACCTGGGTACAATGAGCAGTTCTTC.

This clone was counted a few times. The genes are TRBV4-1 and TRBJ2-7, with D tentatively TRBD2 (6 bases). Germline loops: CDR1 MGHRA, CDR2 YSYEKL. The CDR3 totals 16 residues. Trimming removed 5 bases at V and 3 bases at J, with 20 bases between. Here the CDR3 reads CASSFLSGDPIYEQYF. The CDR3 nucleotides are TGCGCCAGCAGCTTTTTGTCGGGAGACCCGATCTACGAGCAGTACTTC.